Following are 14 T cell receptor beta chains from one sample sequenced in a study of cytomegalovirus exposure and HLA in healthy donors. Produced via immunoSEQ multiplex PCR; TCRdb's table is partial and in-frame only. The table lists 150,000 to 200,000 clones, roughly 84% of them singletons. What was sequenced was PBMCs. The receptors originated from a young man in good health and CMV-seropositive.

The J gene is TRBJ2-1, the V gene TRBV27, with D perhaps TRBD1 (6 bases). V lost 8 bases, J lost 3 bases, and 11 bases lay in between. The CDR3 length is 13 residues. Germline CDR1 is MNHEY and CDR2 is SMNVEV (reference sequence). The CDR3 DNA is TGTGCCAGCCGCCAGGGGTACTACAATGAGCAGTTCTTC. Its protein is CASRQGYYNEQFF.

V and J are TRBV10-3 and TRBJ2-2; 8 bases agree with TRBD2. Germline loops: CDR1 ENHRY, CDR2 SYGVKD. CDR3 length: 14 amino acids. Trimming removed 7 bases from V and 8 bases from J; junction bases left unmatched: 9. In DNA form, the CDR3 reads TGTGCCATCACCCCGGGGGGGTTTTCAGGGGAGCTGTTTTTT. Amino acids: CAITPGGFSGELFF.

CDR3 sequence: CASSRGTGNEQFF. The CDR3 DNA reads as TGTGCCAGCAGCCGGGGGACTGGCAATGAGCAGTTCTTC. The V call is TRBV7-6, the J call TRBJ2-1, with D perhaps TRBD2 (6 bases). V gave up 5 bases and J gave up 6 bases, with 11 bases separating them. The CDR3 runs to 13 residues. Germline V lookup: CDR1 SGHVS, CDR2 FNYEAQ.

The chain joins TRBV5-1 to TRBJ1-5; maybe TRBD1 (5 bases). This CDR3 is 14 amino acids long. V was cut by 4 bases and J by 2 bases, with 10 bases left in between. The germline V gene encodes CDR1 SGHRS and CDR2 YFSETQ. The CDR3 is CASSVGVGNQPQHF. The CDR3 DNA reads as TGCGCCAGCAGCGTAGGGGTGGGCAATCAGCCCCAGCATTTT.

The chain recombines TRBV15 with TRBJ1-1; no firm D call. Germline V gives CDR1 LNHNV, CDR2 YYDKDF (reference sequence). Trimming left V 4 bases short and J 6 bases short, with 9 bases between. The CDR3 covers 12 residues. CDR3 in DNA: TGTGCCACCAGCAAAAGGGAGGCTGAAGCTTTCTTT. Translated: CATSKREAEAFF.

The rearrangement uses TRBV5-1 and TRBJ1-3; no firm D call. Trimming stripped 0 bases from V and 0 bases from J, with 7 bases between. This CDR3 comprises 15 residues. Germline CDR1 SGHRS, CDR2 YFSETQ. CDR3 residues: CASSLEVDSGNTIYF. The CDR3 nucleotides read TGCGCCAGCAGCTTGGAAGTAGACTCTGGAAACACCATATATTTT.

The chain carries TRBV5-5 and TRBJ2-3; the D gene is possibly TRBD1 (6 bases). V was pared by 4 bases and J by 5 bases, with 14 bases between. The CDR3 totals 14 residues. CDR1 is SGHKS, CDR2 YYEKEE, per germline (reference sequence). The CDR3 nucleotides are TGTGCCAGCAGCCTAGGGACAAGAGGAGATACGCAGTATTTT. It specifies CASSLGTRGDTQYF.

The V and J genes are TRBV28 and TRBJ2-7, with 7 bases that match TRBD2. V shed 6 bases and J 0 bases; nucleotides not matched to a gene: 5. The germline CDR1 and CDR2 sequences are MDHEN and SYDVKM. This CDR3 is 14 amino acids long. This chain's CDR3 is CASSMGGDSYEQYF. For the CDR3, the DNA is TGTGCCAGCAGCATGGGGGGGGACTCCTACGAGCAGTACTTC.

This clone was found once. The rearrangement links TRBV6-5 to TRBJ2-7, with TRBD1 matching over 8 bases. This CDR3 is 15 amino acids long. V lost 5 bases to trimming and J lost 2 bases; unmatched junction nucleotides: 8. Germline CDR1 MNHEY, CDR2 SVGAGI. For the CDR3, the DNA is TGTGCCAGCAGTCCAGACAGGGGTCGTACCTACGAGCAGTACTTC. Amino acid sequence: CASSPDRGRTYEQYF.

The V gene is TRBV27, the J gene TRBJ2-5; 7 nucleotides match TRBD1. J was trimmed by 5 bases and V by 3 bases; bases with no gene match: 9. From germline, CDR1 is MNHEY and CDR2 SMNVEV (reference sequence). This CDR3 is built from 15 residues. CDR3 in DNA: TGTGCCAGCAGTTTTATGACAGGGAAATTGGAGACCCAGTACTTC. Protein: CASSFMTGKLETQYF.

This clone showed up just once. In DNA form, the CDR3 reads TGCGCCAGCAGCCGGCTAGGGGTGAACACTGAAGCTTTCTTT. This sequence encodes CASSRLGVNTEAFF. This chain joins TRBV4-1 and TRBJ1-1; D perhaps matches TRBD1 (5 bases). Trimming shortened V by 4 bases and J by 0 bases, and 9 bases separated the two germline ends. CDR3 length equals 14 residues. Per the germline V gene, CDR1 is MGHRA and CDR2 is YSYEKL.

The V gene is TRBV9, the J gene TRBJ1-1; 7 positions match TRBD1. Trimming cost V 4 bases and J 4 bases; bases outside gene matches: 4. CDR1 is SGDLS and CDR2 is YYNGEE in the germline V gene. CDR3 length: 13 residues. The CDR3 loop reads CASSPQGGTEAFF. In DNA, the CDR3 is TGTGCCAGCAGCCCGCAGGGGGGCACTGAAGCTTTCTTT.

The V call is TRBV30, the J call TRBJ2-1; the D gene is possibly TRBD1 (5 bases). This CDR3 region has 14 residues. Germline-derived CDR1 and CDR2 are GTSNPN and SVGIG (reference sequence). Trimming took 3 bases from V and 0 from J, leaving 9 bases between them. CDR3 coding DNA: TGTGCCTGGAGACGGCAGGGCTCCTACAATGAGCAGTTCTTC. Translating gives CAWRRQGSYNEQFF.

The DNA for the CDR3 is TGCGCCAGCAGTCCCCGACAGGGTCAGGCGAACACTGAAGCTTTCTTT. Protein sequence: CASSPRQGQANTEAFF. This sequence joins TRBV10-1 and TRBJ1-1; 7 bases agree with TRBD1. The CDR3 has 16 residues. Germline CDR1 reads WNHNN; CDR2 reads SYGVQD (reference sequence). J lost 1 base, V lost 5 bases, and 10 bases had no gene match.